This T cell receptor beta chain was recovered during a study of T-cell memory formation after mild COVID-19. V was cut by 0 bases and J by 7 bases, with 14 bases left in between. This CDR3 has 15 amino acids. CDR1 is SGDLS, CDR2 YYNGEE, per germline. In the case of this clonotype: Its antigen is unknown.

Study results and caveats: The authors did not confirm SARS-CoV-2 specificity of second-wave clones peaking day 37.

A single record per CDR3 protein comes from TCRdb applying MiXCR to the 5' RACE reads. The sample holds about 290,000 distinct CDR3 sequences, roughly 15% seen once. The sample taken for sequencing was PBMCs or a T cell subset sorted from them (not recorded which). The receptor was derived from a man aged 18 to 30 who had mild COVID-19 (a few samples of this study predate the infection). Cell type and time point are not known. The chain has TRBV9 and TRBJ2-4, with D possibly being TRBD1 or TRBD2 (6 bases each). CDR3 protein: CASSVGVGGGNIQYF. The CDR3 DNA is TGTGCCAGCAGCGTAGGAGTAGGGGGAGGTAACATTCAGTACTTC.